A single sample gave rise to the 20 T cell receptor beta chains below, sequenced in a study of T cells in Graves' hyperthyroidism and ophthalmopathy. Amplification of TCR beta CDR3 regions was performed using RNA transcripts as template. Primed by the HTBI set, a first-round RT-PCR was run on the TCR CDR3. One entry per CDR3 protein, called by TCRdb with MiXCR from the multiplex PCR reads. The sample has 350,000 to 400,000 distinct CDR3 sequences; 15% are singletons. The sample was blood. Receptors originate from a young woman with Graves' hyperthyroidism.

This clonotype has more than one count but fewer than ten. The chain joins TRBV11-3 to TRBJ2-2, with TRBD1 matching 10 bases. The CDR3 has 15 residues. Germline trimming cut 4 bases from V and 3 bases from J; bases unmatched to any gene: 2. In germline, CDR1 is SGHNT, CDR2 YENEEA. In DNA form, the CDR3 reads TGTGCCAGCAGCTCGGGGACAGGGGACACCGGGGAGCTGTTTTTT. Translation: CASSSGTGDTGELFF.

At least ten counts were recorded for this clonotype. The rearrangement uses TRBV28 and TRBJ2-3; D remains ambiguous. CDR1 is MDHEN and CDR2 is SYDVKM in the germline V gene. Trimming took 5 bases from V and 2 from J, leaving 8 bases between them. The CDR3 runs 13 residues. The CDR3 DNA is TGTGCCAGCAGTAGATTAGACACAGATACGCAGTATTTT. Its protein is CASSRLDTDTQYF. Looking up the rest from reference TRBV28 and TRBJ2-3 gives the full variable domain: DVKVTQSSRYLVKRTGEKVFLECVQDMDHENMFWYRQDPGLGLRLIYFSYDVKMKEKGDIPEGYSVSREKKERFSLILESASTNQTSMYLCASSRLDTDTQYFGPGTRLTVL.

This chain links TRBV25-1 with TRBJ2-3; D possibly corresponds to TRBD1 (6 bases). Germline V lookup: CDR1 MGHDK, CDR2 SYGVNS. Trimming left V 6 bases short and J 3 bases short, with 13 bases between. The CDR3 consists of 14 residues. The CDR3 reads CASSRAGDTDTQYF. The DNA for the CDR3 is TGTGCCAGCAGCCGAGCAGGGGATACAGATACGCAGTATTTT.

This clonotype appeared many times. This chain connects TRBV3-1 to TRBJ1-1; weak D call: TRBD1 (5 bases). This CDR3 contains 15 residues. Germline V gene data show CDR1 as LGHDT and CDR2 as YNNKEL (reference sequence). V shed 3 bases and J shed 3 bases, with 14 bases lying between them. This CDR3 is CASSQGTPGDTEAFF. The CDR3 nucleotides are TGTGCCAGCAGCCAGGGGACCCCGGGGGACACTGAAGCTTTCTTT.

This clonotype was seen repeatedly, ten times or more. This rearrangement joins TRBV20-1 to TRBJ2-1, with TRBD2 matching over 9 bases. Germline loops: CDR1 DFQATT, CDR2 SNEGSKA (reference sequence). CDR3 length equals 14 residues. The trim removed 6 bases at V and 6 bases at J, leaving 9 bases unmatched. DNA for the CDR3: TGCAGTGCCCGAGGGCTAGCGGGGAGCAATGAGCAGTTCTTC. It is translated as CSARGLAGSNEQFF.

The chain uses TRBV5-5 and TRBJ2-7; no clear D. Germline loops: CDR1 SGHKS, CDR2 YYEKEE (reference sequence). The CDR3 has 14 amino acids. V lost 4 bases and J lost 2, with 13 bases in between. The CDR3 sequence: CASSPRAHTYEQYF. CDR3 in DNA: TGTGCCAGCAGCCCTCGGGCTCATACCTACGAGCAGTACTTC. Combining the CDR3 with reference TRBV5-5 and TRBJ2-7 gives the whole variable domain DAGVTQSPTHLIKTRGQQVTLRCSPISGHKSVSWYQQVLGQGPQFIFQYYEKEERGRGNFPDRFSARQFPNYSSELNVNALLLGDSALYLCASSPRAHTYEQYFGPGTRLTVT.

The J gene is TRBJ1-5, the V gene TRBV20-1; D uncertain. CDR1 is DFQATT and CDR2 is SNEGSKA in the germline V gene (reference sequence). This CDR3 has 16 amino acids. Trimming stripped 3 bases from V and 2 bases from J, with 17 bases between. This CDR3 is CSASINLGMGNQPQHF. The CDR3, as DNA: TGCAGTGCTAGTATAAATCTTGGCATGGGCAATCAGCCCCAGCATTTT.

The gene calls are TRBV10-3 and TRBJ2-7, with 10 positions matching TRBD1. Germline lookup yields CDR1 ENHRY and CDR2 SYGVKD. With V trimmed by 6 bases and J by 0 bases, 5 bases remained unmatched. CDR3 length: 15 amino acids. CDR3 DNA: TGTGCCATCAGGCCCGGGACAGGGGCCTCCTACGAGCAGTACTTC. Translating it yields CAIRPGTGASYEQYF.

This clonotype was seen ten or more times. The chain is built from TRBV30 and TRBJ2-5, with D perhaps TRBD2 (5 bases). Trimming took off 0 bases at V and 2 bases at J, with 10 bases between the two ends. Germline loops: CDR1 GTSNPN, CDR2 SVGIG (reference sequence). CDR3 length: 14 residues. The CDR3: CAWSVPGLQETQYF. In DNA, the CDR3 is TGTGCCTGGAGTGTACCCGGACTTCAAGAGACCCAGTACTTC.

This clonotype has at least ten counts. The chain employs TRBV2 and TRBJ1-5, with 7 bases matching TRBD1. V dropped 0 bases and J dropped 3; count of bases not matched to a gene: 5. The CDR3 totals 16 residues. CDR1 and CDR2 from the germline V gene are SNHLY and FYNNEI. The CDR3 DNA is TGTGCCAGCAGTGAAGCTCTAGGGGGCAACAATCAGCCCCAGCATTTT. Protein: CASSEALGGNNQPQHF.

The V gene is TRBV5-1, the J gene TRBJ2-1, with D possibly matching TRBD1 (6 bases). The V gene lost 3 bases and the J gene lost 9 bases, with 19 bases spanning the gap. The germline gives CDR1 SGHRS, CDR2 YFSETQ. This CDR3 is built from 15 residues. CDR3 protein: CASSSPGPGVGEQFF. The CDR3 DNA sequence: TGCGCCAGCAGCTCCCCGGGACCAGGGGTCGGTGAGCAGTTCTTC.

This clonotype was detected many times. The rearrangement links TRBV5-5 to TRBJ2-5; 8 bases are a match to TRBD2. The trim removed 4 bases at V and 4 bases at J, leaving 6 bases unmatched. Looked up from germline, CDR1 is SGHKS and CDR2 is YYEKEE (reference sequence). This CDR3 is built from 14 residues. The CDR3 loop is CASSPALAGETQYF. The CDR3 DNA follows: TGTGCCAGCAGCCCCGCCCTAGCGGGAGAGACCCAGTACTTC. Full variable domain (remainder filled in from reference TRBV5-5 and TRBJ2-5): DAGVTQSPTHLIKTRGQQVTLRCSPISGHKSVSWYQQVLGQGPQFIFQYYEKEERGRGNFPDRFSARQFPNYSSELNVNALLLGDSALYLCASSPALAGETQYFGPGTRLLVL.

In this sample, this clonotype turned up many times. The CDR3 spells CAWSVSLGTGELFF. The CDR3 DNA is TGTGCCTGGAGTGTAAGCCTAGGGACCGGGGAGCTGTTTTTT. The chain has TRBV30 and TRBJ2-2; D is unresolved. V was shortened by 0 bases and J by 5 bases, with 10 bases between the two germline ends. In germline, CDR1 is GTSNPN, CDR2 SVGIG (reference sequence). The length of the CDR3 is 14 residues.

V usage is TRBV3-1 and J usage is TRBJ2-7, with D maybe TRBD1 (6 bases). The CDR3 is 17 residues long. Trimming pared 2 bases from V and 7 bases from J, leaving 24 bases between. Germline-derived CDR1 and CDR2 are LGHDT and YNNKEL (reference sequence). CDR3 DNA sequence: TGTGCCAGCAGCCAAAACTACCCTTGGACGCAGGGGAAAGAGCAGTACTTC. It specifies CASSQNYPWTQGKEQYF.

The sample holds many counts of this clonotype. This CDR3 reads CASSEAPAGGGANETQYF. DNA for the CDR3: TGTGCCAGCAGTGAAGCGCCGGCCGGGGGCGGGGCGAACGAGACCCAGTACTTC. This sequence joins TRBV2 and TRBJ2-5, with D perhaps being TRBD1 or TRBD2 (6 bases each). This CDR3 has 18 amino acids. Between the trimmed V and J ends, which lost 0 bases and 5 bases, there was a span of 22 bases. Germline CDR1 reads SNHLY; CDR2 reads FYNNEI.

This clonotype was counted many times. The rearrangement links TRBV18 to TRBJ1-5; the D gene is possibly TRBD1 (5 bases). Trimming stripped 0 bases from V and 4 bases from J, with 19 bases between. CDR3 length: 18 residues. CDR1 is KGHSH and CDR2 is LQKENI in the germline V gene. CDR3 coding DNA: TGTGCCAGCTCACCACCAAGTAACCCGGGGCTAGGGAATCAGCCCCAGCATTTT. This codes for CASSPPSNPGLGNQPQHF.

This clonotype was counted between two and nine times. This chain links TRBV6-1 with TRBJ2-2, with D possibly matching TRBD2 (6 bases). The CDR3 consists of 15 residues. Germline CDR1 reads MNHNS; CDR2 reads SASEGT. The V and J ends lost 8 bases and 1 base respectively, with 14 bases between them. In DNA form, the CDR3 reads TGTGCCAGCGACCCTAGCGCCGGGAACACCGGGGAGCTGTTTTTT. Translating it yields CASDPSAGNTGELFF.

This clonotype was counted a few times. An end of the junction differs from the germline gene, which may be a read error. DNA of the CDR3: TGCAGCGTTCGGACAGACACTGGGGAGCTGTTTTTT. Its protein is CSVRTDTGELFF. The chain links TRBV29-1 to TRBJ2-2, with D possibly matching TRBD1 (6 bases). Germline lookup yields CDR1 SQVTM and CDR2 ANQGSEA. The CDR3 is 12 residues long.

This clonotype was detected only a few times. This rearrangement joins TRBV4-1 to TRBJ1-1, with D uncertain. Germline-derived CDR1 and CDR2 are MGHRA and YSYEKL. The CDR3 is 14 amino acids. V dropped 0 bases and J dropped 7 bases, with 12 bases sitting between them. The CDR3 nucleotides are TGCGCCAGCAGCCAAGAGGTCACGGCACGTGAAGCTTTCTTT. Translating it yields CASSQEVTAREAFF.

Comment on this clonotype: A read error may be the cause here, since a much bigger clone is one base away. The CDR3 coding sequence is TGTGCCAGCAGTTTAAGGACATTGAAGACTGAAGCTTTCTTT. The encoded protein is CASSLRTLKTEAFF. The chain recombines TRBV28 with TRBJ1-1; D is perhaps TRBD1 (5 bases). The length of the CDR3 is 14 residues. Germline V gene lookup returns CDR1 MDHEN and CDR2 SYDVKM.